Included here is one T cell receptor beta chain sequence, with context. These data originate in a study of blood T cell repertoires in COVID-19. The table came from immunoSEQ multiplex PCR; TCRdb's copy has only in-frame clones and leaves some out. The data show under 85,000 clones, around 80% seen once. Trimming cost V 4 bases and J 6 bases; bases outside gene matches: 5. The germline gives CDR1 SNHLY, CDR2 FYNNEI. CDR3 length: 14 amino acids. This TCR derives from a man aged 55 to 70 with active or convalescent COVID-19. Sequenced input: peripheral blood. The chain uses TRBV2 and TRBJ1-2, with 10 bases identical to TRBD1. The CDR3 here is CASSVRDRGHGYTF. CDR3 bases: TGTGCCAGCAGTGTGAGAGACAGGGGGCATGGCTACACCTTC. The entire variable domain, with the rest obtained from reference TRBV2 and TRBJ1-2, is as follows: EPEVTQTPSHQVTQMGQEVILRCVPISNHLYFYWYRQILGQKVEFLVSFYNNEISEKSEIFDDQFSVERPDGSNFTLKIRSTKLEDSAMYFCASSVRDRGHGYTFGSGTRLTVV.